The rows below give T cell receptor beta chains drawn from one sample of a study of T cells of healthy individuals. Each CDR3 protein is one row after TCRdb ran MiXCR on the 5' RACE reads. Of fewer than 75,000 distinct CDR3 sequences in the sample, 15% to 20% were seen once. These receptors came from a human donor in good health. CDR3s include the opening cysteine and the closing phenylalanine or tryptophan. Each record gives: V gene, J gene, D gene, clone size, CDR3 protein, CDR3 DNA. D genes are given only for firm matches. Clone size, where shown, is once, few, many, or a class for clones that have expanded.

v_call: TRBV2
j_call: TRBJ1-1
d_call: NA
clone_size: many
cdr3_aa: CASSNQGRWDTEAFF
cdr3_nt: TGTGCCAGCAGTAACCAGGGCCGGTGGGACACTGAAGCTTTCTTT

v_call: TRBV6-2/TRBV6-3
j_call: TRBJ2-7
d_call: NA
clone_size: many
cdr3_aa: CASSYSEQGREQYF
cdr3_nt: TGTGCCAGCAGTTACTCGGAACAGGGTCGCGAGCAGTACTTC

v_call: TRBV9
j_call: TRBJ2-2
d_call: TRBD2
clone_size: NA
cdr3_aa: CASSERTSNTGELFF
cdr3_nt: TGTGCCAGCAGCGAGCGGACTAGTAACACCGGGGAGCTGTTTTTT

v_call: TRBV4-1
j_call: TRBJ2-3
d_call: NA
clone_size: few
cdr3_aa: CASSQVGPEYDTQYF
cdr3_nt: TGCGCCAGCAGCCAAGTTGGGCCGGAATACGATACGCAGTATTTT

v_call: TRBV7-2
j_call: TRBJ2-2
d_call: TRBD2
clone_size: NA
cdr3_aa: CASSHVAGGRTGELFF
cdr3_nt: TGTGCCAGCAGCCACGTAGCGGGAGGGCGCACCGGGGAGCTGTTTTTT

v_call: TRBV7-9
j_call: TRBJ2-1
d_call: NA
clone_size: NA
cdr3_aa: CASSPVGYNEQFF
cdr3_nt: TGTGCCAGCAGCCCAGTTGGCTACAATGAGCAGTTCTTC

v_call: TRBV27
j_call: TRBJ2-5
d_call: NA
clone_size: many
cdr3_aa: CASSLSPGLRETQYF
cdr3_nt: TGTGCCAGCAGTTTGAGCCCAGGGTTACGAGAGACCCAGTACTTC

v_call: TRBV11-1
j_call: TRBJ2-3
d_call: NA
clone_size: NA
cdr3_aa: CASSLSLGAGTDTQYF
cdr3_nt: TGTGCCAGCAGCTTAAGCCTTGGGGCGGGCACAGATACGCAGTATTTT

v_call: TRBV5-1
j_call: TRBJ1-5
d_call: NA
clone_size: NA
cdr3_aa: CASSFGRGDEPQHF
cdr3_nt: TGCGCCAGCAGCTTCGGAAGGGGAGATGAGCCCCAGCATTTT

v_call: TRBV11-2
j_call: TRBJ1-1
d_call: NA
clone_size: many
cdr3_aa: CASSLVMRGEAFF
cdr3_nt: TGTGCCAGCAGCTTAGTAATGAGGGGGGAAGCTTTCTTT

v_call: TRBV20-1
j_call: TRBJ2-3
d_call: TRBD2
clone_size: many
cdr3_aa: CSAPGTSGTDTQYF
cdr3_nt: TGCAGTGCTCCCGGGACTAGCGGTACAGATACGCAGTATTTT

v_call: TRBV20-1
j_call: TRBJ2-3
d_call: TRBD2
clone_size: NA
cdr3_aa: CSAREVAGVLQGQYF
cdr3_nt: TGCAGTGCTAGAGAAGTCGCGGGGGTCCTTCAGGGGCAGTATTTT